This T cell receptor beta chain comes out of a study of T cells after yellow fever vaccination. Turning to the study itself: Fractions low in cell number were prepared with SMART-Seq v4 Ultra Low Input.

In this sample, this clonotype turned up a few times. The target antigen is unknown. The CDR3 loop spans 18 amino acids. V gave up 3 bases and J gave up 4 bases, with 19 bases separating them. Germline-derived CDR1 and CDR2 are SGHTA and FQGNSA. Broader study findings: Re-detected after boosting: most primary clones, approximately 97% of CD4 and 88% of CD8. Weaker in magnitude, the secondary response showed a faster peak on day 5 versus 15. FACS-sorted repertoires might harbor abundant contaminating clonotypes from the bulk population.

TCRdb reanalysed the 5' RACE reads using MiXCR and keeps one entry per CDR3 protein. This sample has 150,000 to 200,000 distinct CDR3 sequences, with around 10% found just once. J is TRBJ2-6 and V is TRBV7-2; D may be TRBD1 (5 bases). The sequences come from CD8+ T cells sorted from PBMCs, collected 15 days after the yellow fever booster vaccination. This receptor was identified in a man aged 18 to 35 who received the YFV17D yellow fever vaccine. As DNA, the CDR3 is TGTGCCAGCAGCTTTGTAGTACAGGTTCTGAGAGGGGCCAACGTCCTGACTTTC. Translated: CASSFVVQVLRGANVLTF.